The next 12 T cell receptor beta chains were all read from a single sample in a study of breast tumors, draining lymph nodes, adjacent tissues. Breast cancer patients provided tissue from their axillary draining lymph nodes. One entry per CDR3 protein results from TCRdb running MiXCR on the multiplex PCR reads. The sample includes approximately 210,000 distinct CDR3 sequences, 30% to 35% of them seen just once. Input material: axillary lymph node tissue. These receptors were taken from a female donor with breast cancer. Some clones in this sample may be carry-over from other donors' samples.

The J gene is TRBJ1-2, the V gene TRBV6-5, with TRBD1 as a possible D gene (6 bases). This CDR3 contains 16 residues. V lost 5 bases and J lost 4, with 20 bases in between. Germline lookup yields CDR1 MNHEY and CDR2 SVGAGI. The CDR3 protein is CASSVPRTAISYGYTF. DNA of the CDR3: TGTGCCAGCAGTGTACCGCGGACAGCCATTAGCTATGGCTACACCTTC.

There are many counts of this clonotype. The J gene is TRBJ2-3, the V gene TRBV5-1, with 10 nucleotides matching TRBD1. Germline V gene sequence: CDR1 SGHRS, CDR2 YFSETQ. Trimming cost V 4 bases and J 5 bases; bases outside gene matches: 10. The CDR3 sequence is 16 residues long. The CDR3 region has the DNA TGCGCCAGCAGCGCCCCGGGACAGGGGTCGGGAGATACGCAGTATTTT. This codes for CASSAPGQGSGDTQYF.

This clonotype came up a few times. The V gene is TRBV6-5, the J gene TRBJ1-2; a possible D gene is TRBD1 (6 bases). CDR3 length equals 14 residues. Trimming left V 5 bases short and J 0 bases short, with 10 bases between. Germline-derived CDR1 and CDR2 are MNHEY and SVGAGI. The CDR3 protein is CASSHRQANYGYTF. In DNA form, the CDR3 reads TGTGCCAGCAGTCACCGACAGGCTAACTATGGCTACACCTTC.

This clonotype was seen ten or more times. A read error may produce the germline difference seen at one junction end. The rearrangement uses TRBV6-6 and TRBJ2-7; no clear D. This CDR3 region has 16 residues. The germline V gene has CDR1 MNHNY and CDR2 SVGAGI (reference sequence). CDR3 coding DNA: TGTGCCAGCAGTCACTCGCCAGTTGTTAACGGTCCTGAGCAGTACTTC. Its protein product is CASSHSPVVNGPEQYF.

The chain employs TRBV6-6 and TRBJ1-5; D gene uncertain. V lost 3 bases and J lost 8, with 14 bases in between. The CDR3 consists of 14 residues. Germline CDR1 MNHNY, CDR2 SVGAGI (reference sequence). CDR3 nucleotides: TGTGCCAGCAGTTATCCCGGGGATAGGGAGCCCCAGCATTTT. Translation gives CASSYPGDREPQHF.

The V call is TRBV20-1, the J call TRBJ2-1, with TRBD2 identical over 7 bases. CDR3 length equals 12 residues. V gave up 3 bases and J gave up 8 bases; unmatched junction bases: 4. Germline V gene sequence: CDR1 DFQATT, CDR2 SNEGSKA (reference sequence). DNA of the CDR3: TGCAGTGCTAGCGGGAGGATTGATGAGCAGTTCTTC. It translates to CSASGRIDEQFF.

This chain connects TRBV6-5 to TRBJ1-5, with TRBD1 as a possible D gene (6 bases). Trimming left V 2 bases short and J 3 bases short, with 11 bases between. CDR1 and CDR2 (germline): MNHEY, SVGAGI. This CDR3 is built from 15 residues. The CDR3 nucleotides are TGTGCCAGCAGTTACGGTGGGGGCAACAATCAGCCCCAGCATTTT. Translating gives CASSYGGGNNQPQHF.

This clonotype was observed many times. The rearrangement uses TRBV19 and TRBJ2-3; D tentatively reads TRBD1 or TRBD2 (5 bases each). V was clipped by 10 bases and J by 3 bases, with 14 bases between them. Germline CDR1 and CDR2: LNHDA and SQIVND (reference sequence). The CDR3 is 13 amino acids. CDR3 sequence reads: CATGLTGTDTQYF. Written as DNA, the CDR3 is TGTGCCACAGGGCTAACGGGGACAGATACGCAGTATTTT.

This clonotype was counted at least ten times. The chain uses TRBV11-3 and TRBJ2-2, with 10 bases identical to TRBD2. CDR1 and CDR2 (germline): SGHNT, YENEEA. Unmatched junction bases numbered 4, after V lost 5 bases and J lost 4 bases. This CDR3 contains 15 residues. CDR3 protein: CASSRLAGPTGELFF. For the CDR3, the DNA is TGTGCCAGCAGCAGACTAGCGGGCCCCACCGGGGAGCTGTTTTTT. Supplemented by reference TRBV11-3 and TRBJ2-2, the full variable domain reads EAGVVQSPRYKIIEKKQPVAFWCNPISGHNTLYWYLQNLGQGPELLIRYENEEAVDDSQLPKDRFSAERLKGVDSTLKIQPAELGDSAVYLCASSRLAGPTGELFFGEGSRLTVL.

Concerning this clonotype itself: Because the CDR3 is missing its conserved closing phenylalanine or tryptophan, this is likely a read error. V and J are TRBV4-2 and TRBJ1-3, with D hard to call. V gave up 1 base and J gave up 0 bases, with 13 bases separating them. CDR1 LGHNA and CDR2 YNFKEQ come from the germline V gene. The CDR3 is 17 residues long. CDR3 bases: TGTGCCAGCAGCCAAGGCTTGACCCTTCCCTCTGGAAACACCATATATCTT. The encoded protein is CASSQGLTLPSGNTIYL.

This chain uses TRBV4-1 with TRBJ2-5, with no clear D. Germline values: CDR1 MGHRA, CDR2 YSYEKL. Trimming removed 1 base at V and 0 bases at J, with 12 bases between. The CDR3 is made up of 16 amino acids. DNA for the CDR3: TGCGCCAGCAGCCAAGCCCGACACTCGTACCAAGAGACCCAGTACTTC. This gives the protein CASSQARHSYQETQYF.

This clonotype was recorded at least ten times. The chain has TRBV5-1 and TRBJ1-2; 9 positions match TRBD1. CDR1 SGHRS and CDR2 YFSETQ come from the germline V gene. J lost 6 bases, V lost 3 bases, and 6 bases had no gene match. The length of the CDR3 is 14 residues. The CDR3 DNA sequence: TGCGCCAGCAGCTGGGCCCGGACAGGGGATGGCTACACCTTC. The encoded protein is CASSWARTGDGYTF.